This T cell receptor beta chain stems from a study of control samples from healthy donors and cancer patients. The method was immunoSEQ multiplex PCR; TCRdb's version includes in-frame clones alone and lacks a portion of them. The sample records some 160,000 clones, approximately 91% being singletons. CDR3 length equals 13 residues. Germline V lookup: CDR1 SGHAT, CDR2 FQDESV (reference sequence). V lost 0 bases, J lost 4 bases, and 6 bases lay in between. This clone was found a few times. J is TRBJ1-2 and V is TRBV11-1, with D uncertain. Sequences were obtained from blood. The clonotype originates from a man in his thirties or forties in good health. Here the CDR3 DNA reads TGTGCCAGCAGCTTAGCTGGCAGCTATGGCTACACCTTC. This translates into CASSLAGSYGYTF.